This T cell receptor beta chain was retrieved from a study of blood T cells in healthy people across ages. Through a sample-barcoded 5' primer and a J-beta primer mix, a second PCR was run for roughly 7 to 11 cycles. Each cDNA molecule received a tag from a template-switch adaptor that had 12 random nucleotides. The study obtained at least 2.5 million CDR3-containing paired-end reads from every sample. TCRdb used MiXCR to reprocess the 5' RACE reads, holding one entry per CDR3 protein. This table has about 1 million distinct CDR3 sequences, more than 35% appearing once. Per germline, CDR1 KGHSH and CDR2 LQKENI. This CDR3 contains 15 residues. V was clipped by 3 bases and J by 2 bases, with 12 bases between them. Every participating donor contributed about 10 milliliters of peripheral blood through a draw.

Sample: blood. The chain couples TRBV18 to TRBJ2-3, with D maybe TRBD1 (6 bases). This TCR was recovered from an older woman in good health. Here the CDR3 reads CASSPRGWNTDTQYF. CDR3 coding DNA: TGTGCCAGCTCACCCAGGGGATGGAACACAGATACGCAGTATTTT.